The sequence of this T cell receptor beta chain was determined in a study of glioma-infiltrating T cells after dendritic cell vaccination. Study details: Patients received three intradermal dendritic cell vaccine injections at biweekly intervals.

In the case of this clone: Its antigen is unidentified.

General study findings and limits: Few patients contributed both blood and tumor specimens. Higher TCR clonality did not directly relate to longer survival.

V was pared by 0 bases and J by 0 bases, with 4 bases of the junction left unmatched. The CDR3 totals 18 residues. CDR1 SGHNT and CDR2 YYREEE come from the germline V gene (reference sequence). Produced via immunoSEQ multiplex PCR; TCRdb's table is partial and in-frame only. Here the sample spans about 87,000 clones, approximately 90% being singletons. Specimen: blood, collected before dendritic cell vaccination. The sequence was obtained from a human donor with glioblastoma. This sequence joins TRBV5-4 and TRBJ1-5; 12 nucleotides match TRBD1. CDR3 DNA: TGTGCCAGCAGCTTGGGAGGGACAGGGGGCATTAGCAATCAGCCCCAGCATTTT. This codes for CASSLGGTGGISNQPQHF. The full variable domain, its missing parts supplied by reference TRBV5-4 and TRBJ1-5, is ETGVTQSPTHLIKTRGQQVTLRCSSQSGHNTVSWYQQALGQGPQFIFQYYREEENGRGNFPPRFSGLQFPNYSSELNVNALELDDSALYLCASSLGGTGGISNQPQHFGDGTRLSIL.